The 20 T cell receptor beta chains below were found in one sample sequenced in a study of beta chain features in type 1 diabetes. Study results and limitations: TCRB CDR3s were moderately but significantly shorter in Type 1 diabetes patients in all four CD4+ subsets.

All of the isolated RNA was reverse transcribed, so expressed TCRB transcripts were sequenced. Profiled with immunoSEQ multiplex PCR; TCRdb holds only in-frame clones, not every one. This sample yields around 250,000 clones, of which about a fifth are seen a single time; less than 0.035% belongs to the top ten. The antigens for these receptors are not known. Sequenced input: naive CD4+ T cells from blood. These receptors were collected from a woman in her thirties or forties with type 1 diabetes.

This clone was detected only a few times. The J gene is TRBJ2-5, the V gene TRBV7-6; D unresolved. V was clipped by 7 bases and J by 1 base, with 7 bases between them. The CDR3 is 12 residues long. Germline CDR1 and CDR2: SGHVS and FNYEAQ. CDR3 loop: CASKQSQETQYF. Here the CDR3 DNA reads TGTGCCAGCAAGCAAAGCCAAGAGACCCAGTACTTC.

This clone has just a few counts. This chain connects TRBV30 to TRBJ2-1; D is uncertain. Germline-derived CDR1 and CDR2 are GTSNPN and SVGIG (reference sequence). This CDR3 is built from 18 residues. Trimming took 2 bases from V and 0 from J, leaving 20 bases between them. The CDR3 loop is CAWSPNLNDFSSYNEQFF. The CDR3 DNA sequence: TGTGCCTGGAGTCCCAATCTCAATGACTTTAGCTCCTACAATGAGCAGTTCTTC. The full variable domain, with the rest looked up from reference TRBV30 and TRBJ2-1, is SQTIHQWPATLVQPVGSPLSLECTVEGTSNPNLYWYRQAAGRGLQLLFYSVGIGQISSEVPQNLSASRPQDRQFILSSKKLLLSDSGFYLCAWSPNLNDFSSYNEQFFGPGTRLTVL.

This clone was counted only a few times. This chain links TRBV2 with TRBJ2-7; D not resolved. V was shortened by 5 bases and J by 5 bases, with 13 bases between the two germline ends. CDR1 is SNHLY and CDR2 is FYNNEI in the germline V gene. The CDR3 is 13 residues long. The CDR3 DNA follows: TGTGCCAGCAGTAGGAGTTTCAACAACGAGCAGTACTTC. Amino acid sequence: CASSRSFNNEQYF.

This clone appeared a few times. V usage is TRBV15 and J usage is TRBJ2-1; 9 bases agree with TRBD2. V was pared by 4 bases and J by 7 bases, with 8 bases of the junction left unmatched. The CDR3 spans 15 residues. Germline loops: CDR1 LNHNV, CDR2 YYDKDF (reference sequence). The CDR3 region is CATSTLSSGINEQFF. In DNA, the CDR3 is TGTGCCACCAGCACCCTTTCTAGCGGGATTAATGAGCAGTTCTTC. The variable domain in full, with the rest retrieved from reference TRBV15 and TRBJ2-1, is DAMVIQNPRYQVTQFGKPVTLSCSQTLNHNVMYWYQQKSSQAPKLLFHYYDKDFNNEADTPDNFQSRRPNTSFCFLDIRSPGLGDTAMYLCATSTLSSGINEQFFGPGTRLTVL.

There are a few counts of this clone. DNA for the CDR3: TGCAGCGTTGCCGGCCTCAAAACTAGCTCGGACACCGGGGAGCTGTTTTTT. Protein product: CSVAGLKTSSDTGELFF. V gene TRBV29-1 combines with J gene TRBJ2-2; perhaps TRBD2 as D (6 bases). CDR3 length: 17 residues. The germline V gene has CDR1 SQVTM and CDR2 ANQGSEA. Trimming removed 4 bases at V and 3 bases at J, with 21 bases between.

This clone was observed a handful of times. J is TRBJ2-1 and V is TRBV28, with 7 bases fitting TRBD1. Unmatched junction bases numbered 7, after V lost 6 bases and J lost 2 bases. The length of the CDR3 is 15 residues. The V gene's germline CDR1 is MDHEN and CDR2 SYDVKM. The CDR3 reads CASSNTGTAYNEQFF. The DNA for the CDR3 is TGTGCCAGCAGCAATACCGGGACAGCCTACAATGAGCAGTTCTTC.

This clone was found a few times. This chain uses TRBV29-1 with TRBJ2-1; 8 bases agree with TRBD2. Trimming took 7 bases from V and 10 from J; bases not matched to a gene: 12. The CDR3 is 13 amino acids. From germline, CDR1 is SQVTM and CDR2 ANQGSEA. Here the CDR3 DNA reads TGCAGCGAGACTAGCGCGGGAGTAGGGGAGCAGTTCTTC. This sequence encodes CSETSAGVGEQFF.

The table lists this clone with a few counts. This rearrangement joins TRBV9 to TRBJ1-1, with D maybe TRBD1 (5 bases). Germline V CDR1 and CDR2: SGDLS, YYNGEE. The CDR3 has 14 residues. Trimming removed 6 bases at V and 1 base at J, with 13 bases between. CDR3 in DNA: TGTGCCAGCATGGCAGGGAAGGGGAACACTGAAGCTTTCTTT. The encoded protein is CASMAGKGNTEAFF. The variable domain in full, completed from reference TRBV9 and TRBJ1-1, reads DSGVTQTPKHLITATGQRVTLRCSPRSGDLSVYWYQQSLDQGLQFLIQYYNGEERAKGNILERFSAQQFPDLHSELNLSSLELGDSALYFCASMAGKGNTEAFFGQGTRLTVV.

The chain has TRBV13 and TRBJ2-7, with D maybe TRBD1 (6 bases). The V and J ends lost 2 bases and 2 bases respectively, with 10 bases between them. This CDR3 is 14 amino acids long. Germline lookup yields CDR1 PRHDT and CDR2 FYEKMQ (reference sequence). DNA of the CDR3: TGTGCCAGCAGCTTACAGGGGTTCACCTACGAGCAGTACTTC. Its translation: CASSLQGFTYEQYF.

This clone was seen a few times. V is TRBV29-1 and J is TRBJ2-7; TRBD1 matches 7 bases. In germline, CDR1 is SQVTM, CDR2 ANQGSEA. The CDR3 sequence is 11 residues long. V lost 5 bases, J lost 6 bases, and 4 bases stayed unmatched. CDR3 loop: CSVSTGPEQYF. CDR3 bases: TGCAGCGTTTCGACAGGGCCCGAGCAGTACTTC.

V is TRBV7-3 and J is TRBJ2-1, with TRBD1 matching 7 bases. There are 16 residues in the CDR3. Germline lookup yields CDR1 SGHTA and CDR2 FQGTGA. V was pared by 2 bases and J by 3 bases, with 7 bases of the junction left unmatched. The CDR3 DNA reads as TGTGCCAGCAGCTTACGGCCGGGACAGTACTACAATGAGCAGTTCTTC. Translating it yields CASSLRPGQYYNEQFF.

The chain couples TRBV9 to TRBJ2-1; 13 nucleotides line up with TRBD2. The CDR3 sequence is 15 residues long. J lost 9 bases, V lost 2 bases, and 5 bases had no gene match. Germline V lookup: CDR1 SGDLS, CDR2 YYNGEE. In DNA, the CDR3 is TGTGCCAGCAGCGTCACTAGCGGGGGGGCTGCTGAGCAGTTCTTC. It translates to CASSVTSGGAAEQFF.

The chain is built from TRBV15 and TRBJ1-4; D is uncertain. CDR3 length: 14 amino acids. V was trimmed by 1 base and J by 5 bases, leaving 8 bases between them. Germline V gene sequence: CDR1 LNHNV, CDR2 YYDKDF (reference sequence). CDR3 sequence: CATSRGGGNEKLFF. CDR3 DNA: TGTGCCACCAGCAGAGGGGGAGGGAATGAAAAACTGTTTTTT.

The chain carries TRBV30 and TRBJ1-1; 10 nucleotides align to TRBD1. CDR1 and CDR2 (germline): GTSNPN, SVGIG (reference sequence). CDR3 length: 13 amino acids. After removal of 8 bases from V and 0 bases from J, the junction contained 3 bases not matched to a gene. CDR3 protein: CAADRGMNTEAFF. The CDR3 nucleotides read TGTGCCGCGGACAGGGGGATGAACACTGAAGCTTTCTTT.

This clone came up a few times. The V call is TRBV27, the J call TRBJ1-5; no reliable D call. Trimming shortened V by 4 bases and J by 9 bases, and 10 bases separated the two germline ends. CDR3 length: 12 amino acids. The germline V gene encodes CDR1 MNHEY and CDR2 SMNVEV (reference sequence). The CDR3 nucleotides are TGTGCCAGCAGTTCGAGGACTGGGCCCCAGCATTTT. It encodes CASSSRTGPQHF.

The V gene is TRBV19, the J gene TRBJ1-5, with D possibly being TRBD1 (6 bases). CDR1 and CDR2 (germline): LNHDA, SQIVND (reference sequence). The CDR3 is made up of 15 amino acids. V was clipped by 3 bases and J by 1 base, with 10 bases between them. The CDR3 DNA is TGTGCCAGTAGTATGGGGACATCCAGCAATCAGCCCCAGCATTTT. As protein: CASSMGTSSNQPQHF.

This clone showed up just a few times. Germline is not matched at one junction end, which may reflect a read error. This chain joins TRBV14 and TRBJ2-1, with TRBD2 matching over 9 bases. Germline CDR1 SGHDN, CDR2 FVKESK. This CDR3 comprises 12 residues. The CDR3 protein is CASSQRVAGVVF. The CDR3 bases are TGTGCCAGCAGCCAGAGGGTAGCGGGGGTAGTCTTC. Using reference TRBV14 and TRBJ2-1 for the parts outside the CDR3, the full variable domain is EAGVTQFPSHSVIEKGQTVTLRCDPISGHDNLYWYRRVMGKEIKFLLHFVKESKQDESGMPNNRFLAERTGGTYSTLKVQPAELEDSGVYFCASSQRVAGVVFGPGTRLTVL.

This clone was observed a handful of times. This sequence joins TRBV29-1 and TRBJ1-1, with TRBD1 matching 8 bases. CDR1 is SQVTM and CDR2 is ANQGSEA in the germline V gene. The CDR3 contains 17 residues. V gave up 3 bases and J gave up 3 bases; unmatched junction bases: 15. For the CDR3, the DNA is TGCAGCGTTGATGTAGACCTTGGACAGGGCTTTGACACTGAAGCTTTCTTT. This codes for CSVDVDLGQGFDTEAFF.

There are a few counts of this clone. The CDR3 bases are TGCGCCAGCAGCGCGCTTGGGGAGGGCCAAGTCGGTGAGCAGTTCTTC. Translating gives CASSALGEGQVGEQFF. The chain carries TRBV5-1 and TRBJ2-1, with 7 bases matching TRBD2. The germline CDR1 and CDR2 sequences are SGHRS and YFSETQ. The J segment lost 9 bases and the V segment lost 4 bases, leaving 16 bases of the junction unmatched. The CDR3 is 16 residues long.

There are a few counts of this clone. This rearrangement joins TRBV30 to TRBJ2-7; 11 bases map to TRBD2. Trimming removed 7 bases from V and 4 bases from J; junction bases left unmatched: 6. Germline V gene sequence: CDR1 GTSNPN, CDR2 SVGIG (reference sequence). The CDR3 consists of 13 residues. The DNA of the CDR3 is TGTGCCTCGGGACTAGCGGCGACTTACGAGCAGTACTTC. This sequence encodes CASGLAATYEQYF.